These 2 T cell receptor beta chains came from one sample sequenced in a study of CXCR3-negative and CXCR3-positive naive CD8 T cells. TRB cDNA libraries were made by UMI-labeled 5' RACE. TCRdb re-called the 5' RACE reads; one entry per CDR3 protein, DNA not given. This sample's table reports 7,500 to 9,500 distinct CDR3 sequences. The source material was naive CXCR3- CD8+ T cells from blood. Sample subset: CD45RO-CCR7+CD27+CD95- naive CD8+ T cells lacking CXCR3 (TNR3-). The receptors here all came from a human donor in good health. Some clones in this sample may be carry-over from other donors' samples.

In terms of frequency, this clonotype is medium-sized. The chain combines TRBV12-3 or TRBV12-4 with TRBJ2-3. The CDR3 totals 12 residues. This CDR3 is CASSFNGYTQYF.

This clonotype is deemed medium-sized (0.01 to 0.1%) by its frequency. The rearrangement joins TRBV25-1 to TRBJ2-3; TCRdb outputs TRBD2, but without DNA this stays unchecked. CDR3 length equals 18 residues. Germline CDR1 is MGHDK and CDR2 is SYGVNS. The CDR3 region is CASSPKKMTSGITDTQYF.